This TCR beta chain was sequenced during a study of blood T cell repertoires in COVID-19. Study information: Whether acute or convalescent, the COVID-19 samples came from the United States, Italy and Spain.

The V gene's germline CDR1 is LNHDA and CDR2 SQIVND (reference sequence). The CDR3 has 15 amino acids. The J segment lost 3 bases and the V segment lost 7 bases, leaving 9 bases of the junction unmatched. In the original workflow: Estimates of nucleated cell counts were drawn from the amplification of reference gene primers. Sequencing was performed with immunoSEQ multiplex PCR; in TCRdb, only in-frame clones are kept and a portion is missing. The V and J calls and clone size were taken over from that table, and D and trimming were inferred from the DNA. The data hold 100,000 to 150,000 clones, with approximately 84% observed a single time.

Sequencing used peripheral blood. V and J are TRBV19 and TRBJ1-5; TRBD1 aligns across 7 bases. The sequence derives from an elderly woman with acute or convalescent COVID-19. The CDR3, as DNA: TGTGCCAGTACCACTGACAGGGCCTACAATCAGCCCCAGCATTTT. The encoded protein is CASTTDRAYNQPQHF. Looking up the rest from reference TRBV19 and TRBJ1-5 gives the full variable domain: DGGITQSPKYLFRKEGQNVTLSCEQNLNHDAMYWYRQDPGQGLRLIYYSQIVNDFQKGDIAEGYSVSREKKESFPLTVTSAQKNPTAFYLCASTTDRAYNQPQHFGDGTRLSIL.